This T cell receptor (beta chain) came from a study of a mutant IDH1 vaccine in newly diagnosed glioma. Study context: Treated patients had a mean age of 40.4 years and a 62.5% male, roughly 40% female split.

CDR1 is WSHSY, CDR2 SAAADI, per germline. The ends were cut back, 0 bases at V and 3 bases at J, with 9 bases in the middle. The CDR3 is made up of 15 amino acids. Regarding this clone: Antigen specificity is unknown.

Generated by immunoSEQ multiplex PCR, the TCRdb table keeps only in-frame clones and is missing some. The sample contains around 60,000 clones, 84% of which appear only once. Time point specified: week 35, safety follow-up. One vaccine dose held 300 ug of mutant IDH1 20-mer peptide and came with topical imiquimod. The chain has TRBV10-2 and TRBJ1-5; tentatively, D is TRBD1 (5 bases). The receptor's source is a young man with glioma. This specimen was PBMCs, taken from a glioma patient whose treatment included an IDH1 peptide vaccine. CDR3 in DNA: TGCGCCAGCAGTGAGTCACTAGGGGTCAATCAGCCCCAGCATTTT. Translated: CASSESLGVNQPQHF.